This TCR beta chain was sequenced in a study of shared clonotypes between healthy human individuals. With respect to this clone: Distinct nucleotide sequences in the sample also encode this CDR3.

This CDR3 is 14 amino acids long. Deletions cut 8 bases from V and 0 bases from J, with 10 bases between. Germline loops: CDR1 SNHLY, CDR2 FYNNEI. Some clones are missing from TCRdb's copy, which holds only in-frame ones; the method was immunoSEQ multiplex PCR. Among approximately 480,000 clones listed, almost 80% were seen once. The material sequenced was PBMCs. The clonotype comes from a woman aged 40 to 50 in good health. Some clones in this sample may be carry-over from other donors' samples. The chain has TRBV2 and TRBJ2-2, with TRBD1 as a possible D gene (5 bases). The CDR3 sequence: CASADSANTGELFF. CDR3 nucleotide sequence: TGTGCCAGCGCTGACAGCGCGAACACCGGGGAGCTGTTTTTT.